This T cell receptor beta chain comes out of a study of shared clonotypes between healthy human individuals. Study context: Every donor yielded three CD4 naive, three CD4 memory, two CD8 naive and one CD8 memory plate.

Profiling relied on immunoSEQ multiplex PCR, and the TCRdb table lists in-frame clones only, not all of them. The sample has under 600,000 clones; more than 95% are singletons. CDR1 is MDHEN and CDR2 is SYDVKM in the germline V gene. The length of the CDR3 is 12 residues. Trimming stripped 3 bases from V and 11 bases from J, with 13 bases between. Note on this clone: The antigen is not known.

Study-wide findings and caveats: A handful of donors shared around 5.2% of their naive CD4 clonotypes.

Sequencing was carried out using naive CD4+ T cells sorted from blood. Subset in this sample: CD45RA+ positively selected. The source is a woman between 25 and 40 years old in good health. The chain couples TRBV28 to TRBJ1-1; D is undetermined. This chain's CDR3 is CASSFGQAGAFF. CDR3 sequence (DNA): TGTGCCAGCAGTTTTGGTCAGGCTGGGGCTTTCTTT.